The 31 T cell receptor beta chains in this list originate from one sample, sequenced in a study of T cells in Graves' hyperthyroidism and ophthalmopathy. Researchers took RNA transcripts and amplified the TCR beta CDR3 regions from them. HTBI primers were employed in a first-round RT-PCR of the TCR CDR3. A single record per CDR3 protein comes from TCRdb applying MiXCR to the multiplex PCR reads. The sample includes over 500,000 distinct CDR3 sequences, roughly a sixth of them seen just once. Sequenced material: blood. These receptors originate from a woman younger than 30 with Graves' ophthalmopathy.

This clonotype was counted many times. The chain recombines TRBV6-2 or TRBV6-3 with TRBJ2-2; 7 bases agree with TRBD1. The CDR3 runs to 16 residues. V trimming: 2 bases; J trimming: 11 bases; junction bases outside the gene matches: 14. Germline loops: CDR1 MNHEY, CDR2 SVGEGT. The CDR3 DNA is TGTGCCAGCAGTTACCTTGGGGGCACAGGGGACCGCGAGCTGTTTTTT. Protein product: CASSYLGGTGDRELFF.

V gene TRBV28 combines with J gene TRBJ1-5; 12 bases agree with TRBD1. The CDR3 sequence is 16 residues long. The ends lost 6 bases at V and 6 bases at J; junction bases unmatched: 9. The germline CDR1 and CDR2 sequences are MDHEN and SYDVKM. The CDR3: CASRKPRDRGLQPQHF. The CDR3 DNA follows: TGTGCCAGCAGAAAACCCCGGGACAGGGGGCTTCAGCCCCAGCATTTT.

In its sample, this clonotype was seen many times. Written as DNA, the CDR3 is TGTGCCAGCAGTACAACAGCCCGGAGCACTGAAGCTTTCTTT. Translating gives CASSTTARSTEAFF. The chain uses TRBV6-2 or TRBV6-3 and TRBJ1-1; D remains unclear. Germline-derived CDR1 and CDR2 are MNHEY and SVGEGT. V lost 5 bases and J lost 4, with 14 bases in between. The CDR3 runs 14 residues.

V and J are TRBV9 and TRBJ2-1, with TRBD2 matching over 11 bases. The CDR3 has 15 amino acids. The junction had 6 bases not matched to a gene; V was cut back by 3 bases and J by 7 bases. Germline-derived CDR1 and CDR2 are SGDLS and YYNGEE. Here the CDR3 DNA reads TGTGCCAGCAGCGGTGTAGCGGGGGGGCCGAATGAGCAGTTCTTC. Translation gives CASSGVAGGPNEQFF.

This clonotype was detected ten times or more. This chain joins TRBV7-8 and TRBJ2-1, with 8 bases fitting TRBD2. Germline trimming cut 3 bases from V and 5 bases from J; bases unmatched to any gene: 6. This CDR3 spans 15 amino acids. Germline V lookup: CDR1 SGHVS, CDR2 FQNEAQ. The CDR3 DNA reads TGTGCCAGCAGCTTGAGCGGGAGCCCCCACAATGAGCAGTTCTTC. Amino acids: CASSLSGSPHNEQFF. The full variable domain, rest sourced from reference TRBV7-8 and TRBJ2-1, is GAGVSQSPRYKVAKRGQDVALRCDPISGHVSLFWYQQALGQGPEFLTYFQNEAQLDKSGLPSDRFFAERPEGSVSTLKIQRTQQEDSAVYLCASSLSGSPHNEQFFGPGTRLTVL.

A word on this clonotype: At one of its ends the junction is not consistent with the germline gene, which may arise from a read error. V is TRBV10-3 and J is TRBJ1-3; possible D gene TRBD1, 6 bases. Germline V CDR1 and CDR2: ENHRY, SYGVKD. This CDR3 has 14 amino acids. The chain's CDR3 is CDISGGASGNTIYF. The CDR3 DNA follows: TGTGACATCAGTGGGGGGGCCTCTGGAAACACCATATATTTT.

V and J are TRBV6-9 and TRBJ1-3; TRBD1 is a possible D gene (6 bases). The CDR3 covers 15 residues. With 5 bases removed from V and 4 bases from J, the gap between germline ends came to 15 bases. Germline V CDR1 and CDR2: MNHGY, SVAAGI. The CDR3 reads CASSNTGIHGNTIYF. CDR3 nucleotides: TGTGCCAGCAGTAATACAGGGATCCACGGAAACACCATATATTTT.

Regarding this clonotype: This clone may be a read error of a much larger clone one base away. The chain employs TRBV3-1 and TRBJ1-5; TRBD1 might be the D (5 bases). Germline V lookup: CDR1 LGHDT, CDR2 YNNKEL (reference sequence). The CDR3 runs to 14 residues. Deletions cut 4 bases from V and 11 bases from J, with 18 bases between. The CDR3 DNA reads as TGTGCCAGCAGCCCGGACAAGGGGCTTCGGGCCCAGCATTTT. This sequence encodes CASSPDKGLRAQHF.

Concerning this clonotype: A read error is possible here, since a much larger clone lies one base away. In nucleotides, the CDR3 is TGTGCCAGCAGCCCAGCCGATGAAGCTTTCTTT. This gives the protein CASSPADEAFF. The V gene is TRBV7-2, the J gene TRBJ1-1; D is unresolved. V was pared by 5 bases and J by 7 bases, with 8 bases between. The CDR3 has 11 amino acids. Germline values: CDR1 SGHTA, CDR2 FQGNSA.

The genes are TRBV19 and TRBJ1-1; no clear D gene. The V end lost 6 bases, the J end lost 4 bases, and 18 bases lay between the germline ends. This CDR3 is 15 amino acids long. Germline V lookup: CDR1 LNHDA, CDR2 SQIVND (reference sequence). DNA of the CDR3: TGTGCCAGTAGCCCCGCGACATGGATGTCCACTGAAGCTTTCTTT. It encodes CASSPATWMSTEAFF.

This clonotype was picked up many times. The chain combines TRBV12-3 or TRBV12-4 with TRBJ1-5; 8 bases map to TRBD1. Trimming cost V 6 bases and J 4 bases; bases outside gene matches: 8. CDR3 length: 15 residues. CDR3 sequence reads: CASSLAGGENQPQHF. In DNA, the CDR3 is TGTGCCAGCAGCCTTGCAGGGGGCGAGAATCAGCCCCAGCATTTT.

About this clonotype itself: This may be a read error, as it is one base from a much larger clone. CDR3: CASGEHNEQLF. The CDR3 region has the DNA TGTGCCAGCGGGGAGCACAATGAGCAGCTCTTC. The gene calls are TRBV7-6 and TRBJ2-1; D perhaps matches TRBD2 (5 bases). Per germline, CDR1 SGHVS and CDR2 FNYEAQ. The CDR3 spans 11 residues.

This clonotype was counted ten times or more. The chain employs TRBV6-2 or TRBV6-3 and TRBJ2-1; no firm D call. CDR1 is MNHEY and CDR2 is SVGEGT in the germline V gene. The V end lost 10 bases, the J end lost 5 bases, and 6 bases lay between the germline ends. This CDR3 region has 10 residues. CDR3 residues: CATRDNEQFF. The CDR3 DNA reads TGTGCCACCCGGGACAATGAGCAGTTCTTC.

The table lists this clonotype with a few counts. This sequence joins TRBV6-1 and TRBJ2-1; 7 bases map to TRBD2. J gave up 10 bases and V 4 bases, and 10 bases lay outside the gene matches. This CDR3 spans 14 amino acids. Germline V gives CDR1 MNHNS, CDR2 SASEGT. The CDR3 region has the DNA TGTGCCAGCAGTGCCACTAGCGTCGGGCGGGAGCAGTTCTTC. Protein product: CASSATSVGREQFF.

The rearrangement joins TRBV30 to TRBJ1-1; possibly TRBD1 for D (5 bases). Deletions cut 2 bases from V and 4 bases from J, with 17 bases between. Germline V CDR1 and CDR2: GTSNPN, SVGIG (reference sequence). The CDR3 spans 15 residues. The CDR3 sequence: CAWSPGGTWGTEAFF. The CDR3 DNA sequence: TGTGCCTGGAGTCCCGGGGGGACTTGGGGCACTGAAGCTTTCTTT.

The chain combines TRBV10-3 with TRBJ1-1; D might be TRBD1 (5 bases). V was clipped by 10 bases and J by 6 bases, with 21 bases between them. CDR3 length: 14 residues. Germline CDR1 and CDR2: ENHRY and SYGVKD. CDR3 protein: CATEKDGGVAEAFF. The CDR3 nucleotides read TGTGCCACCGAAAAGGACGGGGGGGTGGCTGAAGCTTTCTTT.

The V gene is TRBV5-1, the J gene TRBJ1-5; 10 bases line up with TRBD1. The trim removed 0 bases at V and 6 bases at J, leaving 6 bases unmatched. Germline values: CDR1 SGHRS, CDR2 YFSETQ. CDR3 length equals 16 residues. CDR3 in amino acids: CASSLEPGQGLQPQHF. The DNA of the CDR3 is TGCGCCAGCAGCTTGGAACCGGGACAGGGGCTTCAGCCCCAGCATTTT.

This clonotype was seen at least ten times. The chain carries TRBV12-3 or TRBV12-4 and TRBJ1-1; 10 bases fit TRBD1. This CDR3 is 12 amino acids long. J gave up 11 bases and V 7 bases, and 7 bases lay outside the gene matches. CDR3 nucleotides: TGTGCCAGCACTCCGGGACAGGGGTACGCTTTCTTT. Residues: CASTPGQGYAFF.

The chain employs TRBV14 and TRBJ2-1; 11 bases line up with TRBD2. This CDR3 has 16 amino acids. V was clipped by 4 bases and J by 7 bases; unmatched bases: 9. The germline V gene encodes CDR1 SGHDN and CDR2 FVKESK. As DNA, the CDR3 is TGTGCCAGCAGCCGATTAGCGGGAGGGCAAGGAAATGAGCAGTTCTTC. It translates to CASSRLAGGQGNEQFF. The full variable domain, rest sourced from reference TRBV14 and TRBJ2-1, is EAGVTQFPSHSVIEKGQTVTLRCDPISGHDNLYWYRRVMGKEIKFLLHFVKESKQDESGMPNNRFLAERTGGTYSTLKVQPAELEDSGVYFCASSRLAGGQGNEQFFGPGTRLTVL.

This CDR3 reads CASSLEGGEYNEQFF. The CDR3 DNA reads as TGTGCCAGCAGTTTGGAAGGGGGGGAGTACAATGAGCAGTTCTTC. The chain is built from TRBV27 and TRBJ2-1; perhaps TRBD2 as D (7 bases). CDR1 is MNHEY, CDR2 SMNVEV, per germline (reference sequence). Trimming removed 3 bases at V and 4 bases at J, with 13 bases between. The CDR3 covers 15 residues.

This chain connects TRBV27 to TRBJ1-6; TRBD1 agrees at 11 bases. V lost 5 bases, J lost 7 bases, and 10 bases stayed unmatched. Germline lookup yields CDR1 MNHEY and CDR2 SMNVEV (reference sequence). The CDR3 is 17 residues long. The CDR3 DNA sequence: TGTGCCAGCAGTCTCACGTCGGGACAGGGGGAGAATTCACCCCTCCACTTT. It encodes CASSLTSGQGENSPLHF.

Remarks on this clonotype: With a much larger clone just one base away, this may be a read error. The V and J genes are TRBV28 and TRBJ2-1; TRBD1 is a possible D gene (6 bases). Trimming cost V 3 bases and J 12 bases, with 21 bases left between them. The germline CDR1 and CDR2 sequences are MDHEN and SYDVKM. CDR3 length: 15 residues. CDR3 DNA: TGTGCCAGCAGTTTTATAAGCCAGGGGCAATTCGGGCAGTTCTTC. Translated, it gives CASSFISQGQFGQFF.

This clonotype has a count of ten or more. The CDR3 here is CASSRTSGGVNEQFF. CDR3 bases: TGTGCCAGCAGTCGAACTAGCGGGGGGGTAAATGAGCAGTTCTTC. The rearrangement joins TRBV28 to TRBJ2-1, with 13 bases that match TRBD2. Unmatched junction bases numbered 5, after V lost 5 bases and J lost 7 bases. The CDR3 is 15 residues long. Germline loops: CDR1 MDHEN, CDR2 SYDVKM.

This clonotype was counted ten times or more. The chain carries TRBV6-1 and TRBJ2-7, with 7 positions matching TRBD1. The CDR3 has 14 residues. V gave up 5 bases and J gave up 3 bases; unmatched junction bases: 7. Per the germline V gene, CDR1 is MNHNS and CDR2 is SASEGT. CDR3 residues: CASSSGPGGYEQYF. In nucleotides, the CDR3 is TGTGCCAGCAGTTCAGGGCCAGGGGGCTACGAGCAGTACTTC.

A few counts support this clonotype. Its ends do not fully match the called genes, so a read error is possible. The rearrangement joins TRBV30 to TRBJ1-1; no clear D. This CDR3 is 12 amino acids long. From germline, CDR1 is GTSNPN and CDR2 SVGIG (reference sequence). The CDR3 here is CAWSLRNAEAFF. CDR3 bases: TGTGCCTGGAGCCTACGGAACGCTGAAGCTTTCTTT.

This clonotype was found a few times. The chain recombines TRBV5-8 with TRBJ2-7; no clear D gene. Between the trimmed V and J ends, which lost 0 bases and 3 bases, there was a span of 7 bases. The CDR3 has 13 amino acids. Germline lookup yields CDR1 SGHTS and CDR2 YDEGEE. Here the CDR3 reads CASSLVPRYEQYF. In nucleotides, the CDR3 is TGTGCCAGCAGCTTGGTACCACGCTACGAGCAGTACTTC.

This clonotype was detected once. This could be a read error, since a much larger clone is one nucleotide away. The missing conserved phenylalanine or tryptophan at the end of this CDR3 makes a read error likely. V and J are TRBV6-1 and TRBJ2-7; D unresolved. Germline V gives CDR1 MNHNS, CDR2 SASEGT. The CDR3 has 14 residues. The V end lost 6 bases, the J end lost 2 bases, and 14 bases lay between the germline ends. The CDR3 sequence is CASRDRTVTYEQYL. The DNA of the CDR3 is TGTGCCAGCAGGGACCGGACGGTAACCTACGAGCAGTACCTC.

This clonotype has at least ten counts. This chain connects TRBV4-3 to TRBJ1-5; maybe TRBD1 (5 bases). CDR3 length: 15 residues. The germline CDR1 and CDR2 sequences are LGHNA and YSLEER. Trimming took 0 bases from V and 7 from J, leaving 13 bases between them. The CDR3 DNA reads TGCGCCAGCAGCCAAGAGGAGGGGTCAGGGCAGCCCCAGCATTTT. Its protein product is CASSQEEGSGQPQHF.

The CDR3 DNA follows: TGTGCCAGCAGACAAGGACAGGGGACAGACGAGCAGTACTTC. It translates to CASRQGQGTDEQYF. V usage is TRBV12-3 or TRBV12-4 and J usage is TRBJ2-7; 9 bases match TRBD1. V trimming: 6 bases; J trimming: 5 bases; junction bases outside the gene matches: 8. The CDR3 totals 14 residues.

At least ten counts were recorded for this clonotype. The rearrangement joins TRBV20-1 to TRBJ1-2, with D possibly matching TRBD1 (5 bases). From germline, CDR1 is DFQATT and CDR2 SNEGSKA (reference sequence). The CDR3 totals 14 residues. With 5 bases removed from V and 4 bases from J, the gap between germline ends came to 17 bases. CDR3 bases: TGCAGTGCTCCTTTGCGGGACGGCGCCTATGGCTACACCTTC. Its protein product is CSAPLRDGAYGYTF.

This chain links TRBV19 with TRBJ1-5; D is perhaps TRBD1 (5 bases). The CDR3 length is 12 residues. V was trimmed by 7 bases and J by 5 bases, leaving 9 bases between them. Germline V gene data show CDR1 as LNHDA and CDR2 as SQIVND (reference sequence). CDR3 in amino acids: CASIGADQPQHF. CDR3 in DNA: TGTGCCAGTATAGGGGCAGATCAGCCCCAGCATTTT.